This TCR beta chain derives from a study of blood T cell repertoires in COVID-19 (dated by TCRdb to the early 2020s). As for the study more broadly: Collaborator samples came from the United States, Italy and Spain and covered acute and convalescent phases of COVID-19. The prospective study material was composed of cDNA or gDNA derived from T cells, B-cell-depleted T cells, or PBMCs. Subjects who had been exposed to COVID-19, were actively infected with it, or had recovered from it provided the deeply sampled blood TCRbeta repertoires that made up the dataset. The repertoires were released in a freely available public database meant as a resource for research on the immune response to SARS-CoV-2. Samples were obtained from the ongoing ImmuneRACE study (first 160 participants) and from 1,254 subjects provided by 6 global collaborators. The sample metadata nearly always contained a de-identified subject ID, COVID-19 status, age in years and sex. HLA class I and class II types, where available, came from metadata supplied by the sample provider rather than from assay-based typing.

The research as a whole found: The amount of clinical and demographic metadata varied by source and participant and was provided uncurated.

One collaborating source in Seattle enrolled patients during active infection and followed them longitudinally through the course of disease. Each collaborating institution followed its own protocols to collect whole blood in K2EDTA tubes. For TCRbeta analysis, collaborator samples were shipped as frozen whole blood, as isolated PBMCs, or as DNA extracted from either sample type. This clone has just one count. Its specific antigen is unknown. Per-base qualities were not stored, and no clone one base away is much larger. Its CDR3 holds 18 amino acids, cysteine through phenylalanine. Solely the CDR3 DNA is kept, with 54 bases framed from the first base. V is shortened by 0 bases, J by 0 bases, and the region joining them spans 12 bases. The germline V gene (reference sequence) provides CDR1 LGHDT and CDR2 YNNKEL. TCRbeta CDR3 regions were amplified from genomic DNA using the immunoSEQ Assay, a bias-controlled multiplex PCR. As for how the authors treated the data: Nucleated cell counts per sample were estimated from amplification of reference gene primers within the assay. Sequence reads were collapsed and filtered to measure the absolute abundance of every unique TCRbeta CDR3 rearrangement. For each sample, productive Simpson clonality was calculated by taking the square root of Simpson's diversity index across productive rearrangements. This is the immuneACCESS table as TCRdb keeps it, with only in-frame sequences that have V and J called. A part of the clones is gone; compared with another copy, unresolved V genes explain less than half, and the rest is unexplained. V, J and clone size are those of that table, while D and trimming were read from the DNA. For this sample the table gives about 420,000 clones, of which around 90% were detected only once. The ten most abundant clones make up about 0.91% of the sample.

The origin of this receptor is a man aged 18 to 29 with COVID-19, enrolled during active disease. Sequences were obtained from peripheral blood. This chain is built from TRBV3-1 (or the pseudogene TRBV3-2) and TRBJ2-6; no D gene is confidently identified. The nucleotide sequence reads as follows: TGTGCCAGCAGCCAAGATCCTTGGCAGTTCTCTGGGGCCAACGTCCTGACTTTC. Its product reads: CASSQDPWQFSGANVLTF.